The 29 T cell receptor beta chains listed next were all sequenced from one sample in a study of OX40 agonist ivuxolimab in advanced cancers. The method was immunoSEQ multiplex PCR; TCRdb's version includes in-frame clones alone and lacks a portion of them. The table includes 80,000 or so clones, roughly 87% detected once. The sample was CD4+ or CD8+ T cells sorted from blood, taken in a trial of the OX40 agonist ivuxolimab. All receptors derive from an adult with an advanced solid tumor such as melanoma, head and neck, liver or kidney cancer.

The chain combines TRBV28 with TRBJ2-7, with 10 bases matching TRBD1. Germline V gene sequence: CDR1 MDHEN, CDR2 SYDVKM. The CDR3 is 15 residues long. The junction had 6 bases not matched to a gene; V was cut back by 3 bases and J by 4 bases. This CDR3 reads CASSFGGTGAYEQYF. In nucleotides, the CDR3 is TGTGCCAGCAGTTTCGGAGGGACAGGGGCTTACGAGCAGTACTTC.

The chain is built from TRBV29-1 and TRBJ1-1, with D possibly TRBD1 on 5 matching bases. The V gene lost 7 bases and the J gene lost 5 bases, with 14 bases spanning the gap. The germline V gene encodes CDR1 SQVTM and CDR2 ANQGSEA. There are 12 residues in the CDR3. CDR3 protein: CSAHQGGTEAFF. Written as DNA, the CDR3 is TGCAGCGCTCATCAGGGAGGGACTGAAGCTTTCTTT. Filled out from reference TRBV29-1 and TRBJ1-1, the complete variable domain reads SAVISQKPSRDICQRGTSLTIQCQVDSQVTMMFWYRQQPGQSLTLIATANQGSEATYESGFVIDKFPISRPNLTFSTLTVSNMSPEDSSIYLCSAHQGGTEAFFGQGTRLTVV.

The chain recombines TRBV7-9 with TRBJ1-3, with D possibly being TRBD1 (5 bases). The CDR3 spans 17 residues. With 4 bases removed from V and 4 bases from J, the gap between germline ends came to 20 bases. Germline V gene data show CDR1 as SEHNR and CDR2 as FQNEAQ (reference sequence). DNA for the CDR3: TGTGCCAGCAGCTCCTCTGGTAGTGGGGCGCGGGGAAACACCATATATTTT. Translated: CASSSSGSGARGNTIYF. The whole variable domain, filled in from reference TRBV7-9 and TRBJ1-3, reads DTGVSQNPRHKITKRGQNVTFRCDPISEHNRLYWYRQTLGQGPEFLTYFQNEAQLEKSRLLSDRFSAERPKGSFSTLEIQRTEQGDSAMYLCASSSSGSGARGNTIYFGEGSWLTVV.

Details on this clone: Mismatch with germline at one junction end may stem from a read error. V is TRBV19 and J is TRBJ2-1; 15 bases are shared with TRBD2. Germline V gene lookup returns CDR1 LNHDA and CDR2 SQIVND (reference sequence). The CDR3 spans 14 residues. The CDR3 DNA reads as TGTGCCAGTACCGCGGGACTAGCGGGGGGTTTACGGGTCTTC. It is translated as CASTAGLAGGLRVF.

The chain combines TRBV4-1 with TRBJ1-2, with a possible D match to TRBD1 (5 bases). V dropped 3 bases and J dropped 8 bases, with 13 bases sitting between them. The CDR3 is 13 amino acids. Germline CDR1 reads MGHRA; CDR2 reads YSYEKL. The DNA of the CDR3 is TGCGCCAGCAGCCAGAGGGGACCTCGGGGCTACACCTTC. Protein sequence: CASSQRGPRGYTF.

The chain combines TRBV2 with TRBJ2-7, with D possibly being TRBD2 (6 bases). Germline V gives CDR1 SNHLY, CDR2 FYNNEI. V lost 6 bases to trimming and J lost 3 bases, with 15 bases between them. The CDR3 contains 14 residues. CDR3 loop: CASSKRARGYEQYF. In DNA form, the CDR3 reads TGTGCCAGCAGCAAGCGGGCTAGGGGCTACGAGCAGTACTTC.

The chain combines TRBV11-2 with TRBJ2-3; the D call may be TRBD1 or TRBD2 (6 bases each). From germline, CDR1 is SGHAT and CDR2 FQNNGV. This CDR3 is 14 amino acids long. V was cut by 4 bases and J by 4 bases, with 12 bases left in between. The CDR3 region has the DNA TGTGCCAGCAGCTCAGGTGGGGGGCCAGATACGCAGTATTTT. This sequence encodes CASSSGGGPDTQYF.

This sequence joins TRBV7-9 and TRBJ1-1; no firm D call. Per germline, CDR1 SEHNR and CDR2 FQNEAQ (reference sequence). Trimming cost V 7 bases and J 7 bases, with 4 bases left between them. This CDR3 has 9 residues. This CDR3 reads CASTDEAFF. DNA of the CDR3: TGTGCCAGCACGGATGAAGCTTTCTTT.

This chain uses TRBV7-2 with TRBJ2-1; 7 bases line up with TRBD2. This CDR3 has 14 amino acids. Losses at the gene ends were 1 base for V and 7 bases for J; bases not matched to a gene: 4. Per the germline V gene, CDR1 is SGHTA and CDR2 is FQGNSA. DNA for the CDR3: TGTGCCAGCAGCTTAGGCGGGAGAGGGAATGAGCAGTTCTTC. Its protein product is CASSLGGRGNEQFF.

Here the CDR3 reads CSVEPVFGETQYF. As DNA, the CDR3 is TGCAGCGTTGAACCTGTTTTCGGGGAGACCCAGTACTTC. The chain is built from TRBV29-1 and TRBJ2-5; no clear D. Trimming removed 2 bases from V and 5 bases from J, with 12 bases in between. The CDR3 consists of 13 residues. Per the germline V gene, CDR1 is SQVTM and CDR2 is ANQGSEA.

This clone was seen just once. The chain joins TRBV28 to TRBJ1-1, with D tentatively TRBD1 (6 bases). V was clipped by 5 bases and J by 4 bases, with 14 bases between them. This CDR3 has 14 residues. CDR1 is MDHEN, CDR2 SYDVKM, per germline. CDR3 sequence reads: CASSTPRGATEAFF. The CDR3 DNA is TGTGCCAGCAGTACCCCCCGGGGGGCCACTGAAGCTTTCTTT.

This rearrangement joins TRBV2 to TRBJ2-7, with TRBD1 identical over 12 bases. The V segment lost 10 bases and the J segment 6 bases; nucleotides outside the gene matches: 7. The length of the CDR3 is 13 residues. Germline CDR1 and CDR2: SNHLY and FYNNEI. The CDR3 DNA sequence: TGTGCCATCCGGGACAGGGGGCAGGGCGAGCAGTACTTC. Translated: CAIRDRGQGEQYF.

This chain connects TRBV5-6 to TRBJ2-3; D remains ambiguous. CDR1 is SGHDT and CDR2 is YYEEEE in the germline V gene. The CDR3 runs 12 residues. The V gene lost 4 bases and the J gene lost 4 bases, with 7 bases spanning the gap. The CDR3 nucleotides are TGTGCCAGCAGCGCCGCCGCAGATACGCAGTATTTT. This gives the protein CASSAAADTQYF. Using reference TRBV5-6 and TRBJ2-3 for the parts outside the CDR3, the full variable domain is DAGVTQSPTHLIKTRGQQVTLRCSPKSGHDTVSWYQQALGQGPQFIFQYYEEEERQRGNFPDRFSGHQFPNYSSELNVNALLLGDSALYLCASSAAADTQYFGPGTRLTVL.

This chain links TRBV4-1 with TRBJ2-1; D call uncertain. The CDR3 covers 14 residues. CDR1 and CDR2 from the germline V gene are MGHRA and YSYEKL. Between the trimmed V and J ends, which lost 2 bases and 4 bases, there was a span of 9 bases. CDR3 region: CASSQLTAYNEQFF. CDR3 sequence (DNA): TGCGCCAGCAGCCAACTTACAGCTTACAATGAGCAGTTCTTC.

The chain recombines TRBV6-5 with TRBJ1-1; no definite D call. The CDR3 runs 14 residues. Germline V gene data show CDR1 as MNHEY and CDR2 as SVGAGI. Trimming took 6 bases from V and 1 from J, leaving 12 bases between them. The CDR3 DNA sequence: TGTGCCAGCAGGCCAGGAACACCGAACACTGAAGCTTTCTTT. Its protein is CASRPGTPNTEAFF.

CDR3 in amino acids: CASSSSDRFGQPQHF. The CDR3 nucleotides read TGTGCCAGTAGTAGCTCTGACAGGTTTGGCCAGCCCCAGCATTTT. The V gene is TRBV19, the J gene TRBJ1-5; D is possibly TRBD1 (6 bases). V gave up 4 bases and J gave up 7 bases, with 17 bases separating them. The CDR3 totals 15 residues. The germline gives CDR1 LNHDA, CDR2 SQIVND (reference sequence).

The chain links TRBV28 to TRBJ2-3; D possibly corresponds to TRBD1 (6 bases). This CDR3 region has 15 residues. V shed 2 bases and J shed 4 bases, with 13 bases lying between them. Germline V CDR1 and CDR2: MDHEN, SYDVKM. CDR3 loop: CASSLRATGSDTQYF. As DNA, the CDR3 is TGTGCCAGCAGTTTAAGGGCCACAGGGTCAGATACGCAGTATTTT.

This clone appeared a few times. The V and J genes are TRBV11-3 and TRBJ2-7; no definite D call. CDR3 length: 13 residues. V was cut by 5 bases and J by 7 bases, with 15 bases left in between. The germline V gene has CDR1 SGHNT and CDR2 YENEEA. CDR3 in amino acids: CASSPRTPSEQYF. CDR3 bases: TGTGCCAGCAGCCCCCGGACCCCCTCTGAGCAGTACTTC. The full variable domain, rest sourced from reference TRBV11-3 and TRBJ2-7, is EAGVVQSPRYKIIEKKQPVAFWCNPISGHNTLYWYLQNLGQGPELLIRYENEEAVDDSQLPKDRFSAERLKGVDSTLKIQPAELGDSAVYLCASSPRTPSEQYFGPGTRLTVT.

The chain couples TRBV6-1 to TRBJ2-3; 7 positions match TRBD1. Germline V gene data show CDR1 as MNHNS and CDR2 as SASEGT. The CDR3 extends over 14 amino acids. J gave up 3 bases and V 5 bases, and 5 bases lay outside the gene matches. This chain's CDR3 is CASSRDSLTDTQYF. The CDR3 nucleotides read TGTGCCAGCAGTCGGGACAGCCTTACAGATACGCAGTATTTT.

The chain couples TRBV4-1 to TRBJ2-3, with 7 bases fitting TRBD2. There are 17 residues in the CDR3. The J segment lost 0 bases and the V segment lost 5 bases, leaving 11 bases of the junction unmatched. Germline CDR1 MGHRA, CDR2 YSYEKL. CDR3 nucleotides: TGCGCCAGCAGCGAACGACGCGGGGGACCGAGCACAGATACGCAGTATTTT. This translates into CASSERRGGPSTDTQYF.

This chain uses TRBV6-5 with TRBJ1-1; D gene ambiguous. Germline V CDR1 and CDR2: MNHEY, SVGAGI. The V gene lost 2 bases and the J gene lost 1 base, with 11 bases spanning the gap. The CDR3 is made up of 15 amino acids. CDR3 bases: TGTGCCAGCAGTTACGGGCGACTGCCGAACACTGAAGCTTTCTTT. This translates into CASSYGRLPNTEAFF.

The rearrangement uses TRBV5-1 and TRBJ2-5, with 7 bases that match TRBD1. The germline V gene encodes CDR1 SGHRS and CDR2 YFSETQ. The CDR3 extends over 15 amino acids. V was pared by 5 bases and J by 5 bases, with 12 bases of the junction left unmatched. DNA of the CDR3: TGCGCCAGCAGAGAAGGGGGCGCGGGTCGGGAGACCCAGTACTTC. Its translation: CASREGGAGRETQYF. Variable domain in full (rest from reference TRBV5-1 and TRBJ2-5): KAGVTQTPRYLIKTRGQQVTLSCSPISGHRSVSWYQQTPGQGLQFLFEYFSETQRNKGNFPGRFSGRQFSNSRSEMNVSTLELGDSALYLCASREGGAGRETQYFGPGTRLLVL.

V and J are TRBV2 and TRBJ1-3, with D unclear. Germline values: CDR1 SNHLY, CDR2 FYNNEI. The V and J ends lost 11 bases and 1 base respectively, with 6 bases between them. The CDR3 length is 11 residues. The CDR3 protein is CAEGSGNTIYF. The CDR3 DNA follows: TGTGCCGAGGGATCTGGAAACACCATATATTTT.

V is TRBV5-1 and J is TRBJ2-5, with D perhaps TRBD1 (7 bases). The CDR3 runs 14 residues. V was clipped by 3 bases and J by 4 bases, with 13 bases between them. Per germline, CDR1 SGHRS and CDR2 YFSETQ. The CDR3 sequence is CASSSQGGGETQYF. DNA of the CDR3: TGCGCCAGCAGCTCTCAGGGGGGCGGAGAGACCCAGTACTTC.

This chain links TRBV6-6 with TRBJ2-7; weak D call: TRBD1 (6 bases). The CDR3 sequence is 13 residues long. Germline V CDR1 and CDR2: MNHNY, SVGAGI (reference sequence). V was clipped by 6 bases and J by 3 bases, with 12 bases between them. The CDR3 here is CASRPGAIYEQYF. CDR3 coding DNA: TGTGCCAGCAGGCCAGGGGCCATCTACGAGCAGTACTTC.

The chain uses TRBV5-1 and TRBJ2-7, with unresolved D. The V end lost 5 bases, the J end lost 3 bases, and 9 bases lay between the germline ends. Germline-derived CDR1 and CDR2 are SGHRS and YFSETQ. The CDR3 runs to 12 residues. CDR3 sequence reads: CASRGRDYEQYF. As DNA, the CDR3 is TGCGCCAGCAGAGGCAGAGACTACGAGCAGTACTTC.

The genes are TRBV5-1 and TRBJ2-5, with D unclear. The CDR3 consists of 17 residues. From germline, CDR1 is SGHRS and CDR2 YFSETQ. V was cut by 0 bases and J by 0 bases, with 15 bases left in between. CDR3 protein: CASSLGPRRRNQETQYF. For the CDR3, the DNA is TGCGCCAGCAGCTTGGGACCGAGGCGGCGGAACCAAGAGACCCAGTACTTC.

The chain has TRBV28 and TRBJ2-1; 9 positions agree with TRBD1. V shed 5 bases and J 3 bases; nucleotides not matched to a gene: 5. CDR3 length: 15 amino acids. Germline CDR1 MDHEN, CDR2 SYDVKM. DNA for the CDR3: TGTGCCAGCAGTACACAGGGGGCGCGCTACAATGAGCAGTTCTTC. Amino acids: CASSTQGARYNEQFF. The full variable domain, with the rest looked up from reference TRBV28 and TRBJ2-1, is DVKVTQSSRYLVKRTGEKVFLECVQDMDHENMFWYRQDPGLGLRLIYFSYDVKMKEKGDIPEGYSVSREKKERFSLILESASTNQTSMYLCASSTQGARYNEQFFGPGTRLTVL.

The chain employs TRBV11-2 and TRBJ2-7; the match to TRBD2 covers 9 bases. CDR3 length: 14 amino acids. CDR1 is SGHAT, CDR2 FQNNGV, per germline. V lost 7 bases, J lost 0 bases, and 4 bases stayed unmatched. Here the CDR3 reads CASILSGSSYEQYF. In DNA form, the CDR3 reads TGTGCCAGCATCCTTAGCGGGAGCTCCTACGAGCAGTACTTC.